This T cell receptor (beta chain) was identified in a study of T cell responses to AZD1222 COVID-19 vaccine. Pooled samples include second doses given at about 4 or 12 weeks. TCRdb's copy holds only in-frame clones and misses some; the assay was immunoSEQ multiplex PCR. The sample holds 90,000 to 110,000 clones, approximately 92% seen once. Study-level results: The reported proportion of spike-specific TCRs targeting unmutated variant regions was nearly half. At baseline, just a handful of AZD1222 recipients tested seropositive. Spike as a whole was targeted by vaccine-associated CD4 TCRs, dominant at 160-218 and 743-854.

This clone was found once. Its antigen is still unknown. CDR1 MDHEN and CDR2 SYDVKM come from the germline V gene. This CDR3 has 15 amino acids. V lost 5 bases to trimming and J lost 7 bases, with 18 bases between them. The receptor was derived from an adult who received the AZD1222 COVID-19 vaccine. The sequencing used peripheral blood, collected 28 days after the second AZD1222 dose. The chain joins TRBV28 to TRBJ1-5, with a possible D match to TRBD1 (5 bases). DNA for the CDR3: TGTGCCAGCAGTAATCCGGGACCGCCAGGGCAGCCCCAGCATTTT. The encoded protein is CASSNPGPPGQPQHF.